The present entry profiles one TCR beta chain with its context. Antigen unknown. Compared with germline, one end of the junction differs, possibly owing to a read error. Other nucleotide sequences in the sample specify the same CDR3. The data derive from a study of cytomegalovirus exposure and HLA in healthy donors. Study-level findings and limits: In a later analysis, an Asian-associated ancestry cluster reportedly showed fewer N-insertions than the roughly 690-donor mean.

CDR1 is SGHDT and CDR2 is YYEEEE in the germline V gene. The CDR3 runs 14 residues. PCR primers comprised 60 Vbeta and 13 Jbeta primers. Clones were read by immunoSEQ multiplex PCR, and TCRdb kept only the in-frame ones, dropping some. The repertoire holds 250,000 to 300,000 clones, with 84% as singletons. The specimen sequenced was PBMCs. The V call is TRBV5-6, the J call TRBJ1-2; a possible D gene is TRBD1 (5 bases). The source is a woman in her thirties or forties in good health and CMV-seropositive. CDR3 coding DNA: TGTGCCAGCAGCTTCACTACAGGAGAACATGGTTACACCTTC. Its protein is CASSFTTGEHGYTF. The entire variable domain, with the rest obtained from reference TRBV5-6 and TRBJ1-2, is as follows: DAGVTQSPTHLIKTRGQQVTLRCSPKSGHDTVSWYQQALGQGPQFIFQYYEEEERQRGNFPDRFSGHQFPNYSSELNVNALLLGDSALYLCASSFTTGEHGYTFGSGTRLTVV.